This T cell receptor beta chain originates from a study of patients and donors after allogeneic stem cell transplantation (dated by TCRdb to the early 2020s). Library preparation employed RT-PCR. Instrument used: NextSeq 550. The raw public reads went through TCRdb reprocessing: fastp at Q25, MiXCR clone calling, in-frame beta chains kept. Duplicate CDR3 protein sequences are folded into a single record with the most common DNA and genes. Recorded for this sample are about 16,000 distinct CDR3 sequences; roughly 27% of them occurred a single time. Of the sample, around 39% is held by the ten largest clones. Of note for this clonotype: It lacks a known antigen. Base qualities are not provided; no much larger clone lies one nucleotide away.

Between the V and J ends, shortened by 1 base and 7 bases respectively, the junction contains 3 bases. The CDR1 and CDR2 encoded by the germline V gene (reference sequence) are SGHNT and YYREEE. The CDR3, cysteine through phenylalanine, is 12 amino acids long. Only the CDR3 DNA is retained, 36 bases long and in frame from the first base. The rearranged segments are TRBV5-4 and TRBJ1-6, with the D gene call left open. The clonotype originates from a human donor who was either an allogeneic HSCT recipient or a stem cell or donor lymphocyte infusion donor (not recorded which). It is not recorded whose cells these are; they may come from a transplant donor. What was sequenced was blood, either unsorted or a sorted T cell fraction (not recorded which). The CDR3 protein: CASSLQNSPLHF. The DNA sequence is TGTGCCAGCAGCTTGCAAAATTCACCCCTCCACTTT. Reference TRBV5-4 and TRBJ1-6 proteins supply the regions before and after the CDR3; the full variable domain is: ETGVTQSPTHLIKTRGQQVTLRCSSQSGHNTVSWYQQALGQGPQFIFQYYREEENGRGNFPPRFSGLQFPNYSSELNVNALELDDSALYLCASSLQNSPLHFGNGTRLTVT.